The 13 T cell receptor beta chains below come from one sample, sequenced in a study of shared T cell receptors in the human thymus. The data were produced by immunoSEQ multiplex PCR, yet TCRdb's version contains in-frame clones alone and is incomplete. The sample records 720,000 or so clones, approximately 85% being singletons. In addition, the sample was reused for a study of human thymus T cells.

Sequencing was carried out using thymocytes. These receptors were collected from a girl under three years old with a congenital heart defect.

This clone was observed a single time. The genes are TRBV28 and TRBJ1-2, with 9 bases identical to TRBD1. The ends lost 4 bases at V and 14 bases at J; junction bases unmatched: 14. Germline loops: CDR1 MDHEN, CDR2 SYDVKM. The CDR3 totals 14 residues. The DNA of the CDR3 is TGTGCCAGCAGTTCATCCCCTACAGGGGGCGGTTGGACCTTC. Amino acid sequence: CASSSSPTGGGWTF.

The V gene is TRBV2, the J gene TRBJ1-3; D might be TRBD1 (6 bases). CDR1 and CDR2 from the germline V gene are SNHLY and FYNNEI. Trimming took off 11 bases at V and 2 bases at J, with 13 bases between the two ends. The CDR3 loop spans 13 amino acids. The chain's CDR3 is CALRQAAGNTIYF. CDR3 sequence (DNA): TGTGCCTTAAGACAGGCAGCTGGAAACACCATATATTTT. Combining the CDR3 with reference TRBV2 and TRBJ1-3 gives the whole variable domain EPEVTQTPSHQVTQMGQEVILRCVPISNHLYFYWYRQILGQKVEFLVSFYNNEISEKSEIFDDQFSVERPDGSNFTLKIRSTKLEDSAMYFCALRQAAGNTIYFGEGSWLTVV.

The rearrangement uses TRBV5-1 and TRBJ1-4; no clear D gene. The CDR3 is 17 amino acids. V was shortened by 0 bases and J by 4 bases, with 16 bases between the two germline ends. Germline values: CDR1 SGHRS, CDR2 YFSETQ. The DNA of the CDR3 is TGCGCCAGCAGCTTGGATTTGAGAGAAGAGTTTAATGAAAAACTGTTTTTT. Its translation is CASSLDLREEFNEKLFF.

The chain couples TRBV19 to TRBJ2-7; 9 positions match TRBD2. Trimming at V came to 5 bases and at J to 6 bases, leaving 11 bases not matched to a gene. The CDR3 runs 15 residues. Germline V CDR1 and CDR2: LNHDA, SQIVND (reference sequence). Here the CDR3 reads CASSLSGTSSAEQYF. The CDR3 coding sequence is TGTGCCAGTAGTCTATCTGGGACTAGCTCCGCCGAGCAGTACTTC.

The V and J genes are TRBV5-1 and TRBJ2-3, with D maybe TRBD1 (5 bases). Germline V lookup: CDR1 SGHRS, CDR2 YFSETQ. V shed 2 bases and J shed 4 bases, with 11 bases lying between them. This CDR3 spans 14 amino acids. CDR3 protein: CASSLKTASDTQYF. CDR3 nucleotides: TGCGCCAGCAGCTTAAAGACAGCGTCAGATACGCAGTATTTT.

The V gene is TRBV5-1, the J gene TRBJ1-1; D is perhaps TRBD1 (6 bases). Germline V gene sequence: CDR1 SGHRS, CDR2 YFSETQ. The CDR3 consists of 14 residues. V was clipped by 1 base and J by 3 bases, with 10 bases between them. The CDR3 region is CASSLQGLHTEAFF. The CDR3 coding sequence is TGCGCCAGCAGCTTGCAGGGGCTGCACACTGAAGCTTTCTTT. Drawing the rest from reference TRBV5-1 and TRBJ1-1, the complete variable domain is KAGVTQTPRYLIKTRGQQVTLSCSPISGHRSVSWYQQTPGQGLQFLFEYFSETQRNKGNFPGRFSGRQFSNSRSEMNVSTLELGDSALYLCASSLQGLHTEAFFGQGTRLTVV.

The genes are TRBV5-6 and TRBJ2-5; 7 nucleotides align to TRBD1. The trim removed 1 base at V and 5 bases at J, leaving 14 bases unmatched. Looked up from germline, CDR1 is SGHDT and CDR2 is YYEEEE. The CDR3 spans 17 residues. DNA for the CDR3: TGTGCCAGCAGCTTGCTCAAACCGGGACAGCTTTTGGAGACCCAGTACTTC. It encodes CASSLLKPGQLLETQYF.

The genes are TRBV18 and TRBJ2-3, with D uncertain. V was cut by 0 bases and J by 6 bases, with 13 bases left in between. Germline-derived CDR1 and CDR2 are KGHSH and LQKENI. The CDR3 runs 15 residues. The DNA for the CDR3 is TGTGCCAGCTCACCACCTGGGCAGGTAAAGGATACGCAGTATTTT. It encodes CASSPPGQVKDTQYF. Combining the CDR3 with reference TRBV18 and TRBJ2-3 gives the whole variable domain NAGVMQNPRHLVRRRGQEARLRCSPMKGHSHVYWYRQLPEEGLKFMVYLQKENIIDESGMPKERFSAEFPKEGPSILRIQQVVRGDSAAYFCASSPPGQVKDTQYFGPGTRLTVL.

V usage is TRBV4-3 and J usage is TRBJ2-3; 12 bases are shared with TRBD2. Germline CDR1 LGHNA, CDR2 YSLEER. The trim removed 1 base at V and 3 bases at J, leaving 8 bases unmatched. CDR3 length: 18 amino acids. The CDR3 nucleotides are TGCGCCAGCAGCCAAGCCGAGACTAGCGGGGGAACAACAGATACGCAGTATTTT. Protein: CASSQAETSGGTTDTQYF.

V usage is TRBV5-1 and J usage is TRBJ1-4; D remains unclear. This CDR3 comprises 14 residues. Looked up from germline, CDR1 is SGHRS and CDR2 is YFSETQ. With 4 bases removed from V and 0 bases from J, the gap between germline ends came to 7 bases. The CDR3 DNA reads as TGCGCCAGCAGCCCCACGGCAACTAATGAAAAACTGTTTTTT. Residues: CASSPTATNEKLFF.

The chain combines TRBV27 with TRBJ1-6, with TRBD1 matching over 8 bases. CDR1 is MNHEY and CDR2 is SMNVEV in the germline V gene (reference sequence). V was pared by 2 bases and J by 4 bases, with 4 bases of the junction left unmatched. CDR3 length: 16 residues. The DNA of the CDR3 is TGTGCCAGCAGTTTAAACAGGGGGGCATATAATTCACCCCTCCACTTT. This encodes CASSLNRGAYNSPLHF.

This clone was counted a single time. The CDR3 nucleotides read TGTGCCAGCAGACACCATTTGGGGACAGTCAGAAACACCATATATTTT. Translated: CASRHHLGTVRNTIYF. V usage is TRBV28 and J usage is TRBJ1-3, with 7 bases that match TRBD1. The CDR3 sequence is 16 residues long. CDR1 is MDHEN and CDR2 is SYDVKM in the germline V gene. V trimming: 6 bases; J trimming: 5 bases; junction bases outside the gene matches: 13.

V gene TRBV7-9 combines with J gene TRBJ2-2; the D gene is possibly TRBD1 (6 bases). Germline assignment: CDR1 SEHNR and CDR2 FQNEAQ (reference sequence). The CDR3 covers 17 residues. V lost 1 base to trimming and J lost 2 bases, with 14 bases between them. CDR3 residues: CASSLVLQGPNTGELFF. The CDR3 DNA is TGTGCCAGCAGCTTAGTTCTCCAGGGGCCTAACACCGGGGAGCTGTTTTTT.